One sample yielded the 26 T cell receptor beta chains listed below, sequenced in a study of blood T cell repertoires in COVID-19. Libraries were prepared by immunoSEQ multiplex PCR; TCRdb keeps only in-frame clonotypes and omits some of them. The table has about 240,000 clones, roughly 87% seen once. The sample comprised peripheral blood. The receptors were sampled from a man aged 60 to 75 who had recovered from COVID-19.

This chain's CDR3 is CAWSVLGLAGLDEQFF. The CDR3 nucleotides are TGTGCCTGGAGTGTACTCGGCCTAGCGGGGCTGGATGAGCAGTTCTTC. The chain couples TRBV30 to TRBJ2-1; 9 bases are shared with TRBD2. The V gene's germline CDR1 is GTSNPN and CDR2 SVGIG (reference sequence). CDR3 size: 16 residues. V lost 0 bases to trimming and J lost 8 bases; unmatched junction nucleotides: 11.

The chain carries TRBV5-1 and TRBJ2-6, with D perhaps TRBD2 (6 bases). The CDR3 sequence is 17 residues long. V gave up 4 bases and J gave up 2 bases, with 16 bases separating them. CDR1 is SGHRS and CDR2 is YFSETQ in the germline V gene. CDR3 residues: CASSLGGTGAGANVLTF. DNA for the CDR3: TGCGCCAGCAGCCTGGGGGGAACGGGAGCTGGGGCCAACGTCCTGACTTTC.

The genes are TRBV2 and TRBJ1-5; the D is unclear. From germline, CDR1 is SNHLY and CDR2 FYNNEI. The CDR3 loop spans 14 amino acids. V lost 5 bases and J 2 bases, leaving 10 bases between the germline ends. As DNA, the CDR3 is TGTGCCAGCAGTACGGGGAATGGCAATCAGCCCCAGCATTTT. Protein: CASSTGNGNQPQHF.

The rearrangement links TRBV18 to TRBJ2-7, with TRBD2 as a possible D gene (5 bases). CDR1 KGHSH and CDR2 LQKENI come from the germline V gene. The CDR3 runs to 14 residues. Trimming took off 6 bases at V and 6 bases at J, with 18 bases between the two ends. The CDR3 sequence is CASSLRTGIGEQYV. CDR3 nucleotide sequence: TGTGCCAGCTCCCTCCGGACGGGGATCGGCGAGCAGTACGTC.

V and J are TRBV12-5 and TRBJ1-5; 9 bases agree with TRBD1. CDR1 and CDR2 (germline): LGHNT, FRNRAP. This CDR3 has 17 amino acids. V shed 2 bases and J 0 bases; nucleotides not matched to a gene: 5. The CDR3 nucleotides are TGTGCTAGTGGTTTGCGGGGACAGGGCGCTAGCAATCAGCCCCAGCATTTT. It yields the protein CASGLRGQGASNQPQHF.

The chain recombines TRBV5-1 with TRBJ2-1, with D perhaps matching TRBD1 (5 bases). The CDR3 runs to 15 residues. CDR1 SGHRS and CDR2 YFSETQ come from the germline V gene. Trimming pared 4 bases from V and 0 bases from J, leaving 11 bases between. CDR3 nucleotides: TGCGCCAGCAGCGATCTAAGGGGCTCCTACAATGAGCAGTTCTTC. Residues: CASSDLRGSYNEQFF.

This clone occurred once. V is TRBV6-4 and J is TRBJ2-7; D is undetermined. The CDR3 runs 13 residues. Germline V CDR1 and CDR2: MRHNA, SNTAGT. V lost 5 bases to trimming and J lost 0 bases, with 8 bases between them. As DNA, the CDR3 is TGTGCCAGCAGTATCAGTCCCTCCTACGAGCAGTACTTC. As protein: CASSISPSYEQYF.

This clone was counted between two and nine times. The chain is built from TRBV6-5 and TRBJ1-5, with no clear D. Germline V gene sequence: CDR1 MNHEY, CDR2 SVGAGI. V was trimmed by 6 bases and J by 6 bases, leaving 9 bases between them. The CDR3 extends over 12 amino acids. CDR3 sequence: CASRAVSQPQHF. DNA for the CDR3: TGTGCCAGCAGGGCGGTATCTCAGCCCCAGCATTTT.

The rearrangement joins TRBV5-1 to TRBJ2-1; 12 bases agree with TRBD1. The CDR3 totals 14 residues. Per germline, CDR1 SGHRS and CDR2 YFSETQ. The J segment lost 10 bases and the V segment lost 4 bases, leaving 6 bases of the junction unmatched. CDR3 nucleotides: TGCGCCAGCAGCCCGGGGACAGGGGGCGAAGAGCAGTTCTTC. It encodes CASSPGTGGEEQFF. The entire variable domain, with the rest obtained from reference TRBV5-1 and TRBJ2-1, is as follows: KAGVTQTPRYLIKTRGQQVTLSCSPISGHRSVSWYQQTPGQGLQFLFEYFSETQRNKGNFPGRFSGRQFSNSRSEMNVSTLELGDSALYLCASSPGTGGEEQFFGPGTRLTVL.

The count of this clone is one. The rearrangement uses TRBV6-4 and TRBJ1-2; 7 positions agree with TRBD1. V lost 2 bases, J lost 4 bases, and 7 bases stayed unmatched. Per germline, CDR1 MRHNA and CDR2 SNTAGT. There are 15 residues in the CDR3. The CDR3 region is CASSDNRGTAYGYTF. The CDR3 DNA reads TGTGCCAGCAGTGACAACCGGGGGACAGCCTATGGCTACACCTTC.

CDR3 DNA: TGTGCCAGCAGCAGGGGGCAGCCCCAGCATTTT. Its protein product is CASSRGQPQHF. V gene TRBV6-6 combines with J gene TRBJ1-5; 7 positions agree with TRBD1. V was pared by 6 bases and J by 7 bases, with 0 bases of the junction left unmatched. Per the germline V gene, CDR1 is MNHNY and CDR2 is SVGAGI (reference sequence). The CDR3 totals 11 residues.

The chain joins TRBV5-4 to TRBJ2-3; 8 bases map to TRBD2. Germline CDR1 is SGHNT and CDR2 is YYREEE (reference sequence). J gave up 8 bases and V 3 bases, and 11 bases lay outside the gene matches. The CDR3 runs 15 residues. The CDR3 loop is CASSWKAGEPATQYF. The CDR3 DNA reads TGTGCCAGCAGCTGGAAAGCGGGGGAGCCCGCTACGCAGTATTTT.

This chain joins TRBV6-5 and TRBJ1-1; D is ambiguous. The CDR3 spans 13 residues. Germline V gives CDR1 MNHEY, CDR2 SVGAGI. The V end lost 3 bases, the J end lost 1 base, and 6 bases lay between the germline ends. The CDR3 bases are TGTGCCAGCAGTTATTACGGGAACACTGAAGCTTTCTTT. Residues: CASSYYGNTEAFF.

The rearrangement joins TRBV12-3 or TRBV12-4 to TRBJ2-1; unclear D gene. The V end lost 4 bases, the J end lost 6 bases, and 7 bases lay between the germline ends. This CDR3 is built from 12 residues. In DNA, the CDR3 is TGTGCCAGCAGTTACGGAGTCAATGAGCAGTTCTTC. Amino acid sequence: CASSYGVNEQFF.

The chain employs TRBV2 and TRBJ1-3; no clear D. There are 14 residues in the CDR3. Trimming stripped 6 bases from V and 0 bases from J, with 9 bases between. Germline V CDR1 and CDR2: SNHLY, FYNNEI. DNA of the CDR3: TGTGCCAGCAGGGCAGCGAGCTCTGGAAACACCATATATTTT. Translated, it gives CASRAASSGNTIYF.

DNA of the CDR3: TGTGCCAGCAGTTTCCACAATACCTACGAGCAGTACTTC. This codes for CASSFHNTYEQYF. The chain joins TRBV12-3 or TRBV12-4 to TRBJ2-7; no clear D gene. With 3 bases removed from V and 2 bases from J, the gap between germline ends came to 8 bases. This CDR3 comprises 13 residues.

The chain combines TRBV4-1 with TRBJ1-4, with TRBD1 identical over 8 bases. The CDR3 contains 15 residues. Trimming cost V 4 bases and J 8 bases; bases outside gene matches: 9. CDR1 and CDR2 (germline): MGHRA, YSYEKL. The chain's CDR3 is CASSRTGTGPEKLFF. The CDR3 bases are TGCGCCAGCAGCCGGACAGGGACAGGACCCGAAAAACTGTTTTTT.

V is TRBV7-9 and J is TRBJ2-3; D is possibly TRBD1 (6 bases). The CDR3 runs 18 residues. Trimming removed 5 bases from V and 3 bases from J, with 24 bases in between. Germline V gene data show CDR1 as SEHNR and CDR2 as FQNEAQ (reference sequence). CDR3: CASSRYITRGLVTDTQYF. The DNA of the CDR3 is TGTGCCAGCAGCCGATATATTACTAGGGGGTTGGTGACAGATACGCAGTATTTT.

This chain uses TRBV27 with TRBJ2-5, with TRBD2 matching over 8 bases. There are 15 residues in the CDR3. With 6 bases clipped from V and 4 bases from J, the junction kept 10 bases outside the gene matches. CDR1 MNHEY and CDR2 SMNVEV come from the germline V gene (reference sequence). The CDR3 is CASSPGTGGPETQYF. CDR3 sequence (DNA): TGTGCCAGCAGCCCCGGTACGGGGGGGCCAGAGACCCAGTACTTC.

V usage is TRBV5-1 and J usage is TRBJ1-2; perhaps TRBD1 as D (6 bases). V dropped 0 bases and J dropped 7 bases, with 13 bases sitting between them. The CDR3 has 14 residues. The germline V gene encodes CDR1 SGHRS and CDR2 YFSETQ. This chain's CDR3 is CASSLVAGDRGYTF. In DNA, the CDR3 is TGCGCCAGCAGCTTGGTGGCAGGGGACCGTGGCTACACCTTC. Full variable domain (missing parts from reference TRBV5-1 and TRBJ1-2): KAGVTQTPRYLIKTRGQQVTLSCSPISGHRSVSWYQQTPGQGLQFLFEYFSETQRNKGNFPGRFSGRQFSNSRSEMNVSTLELGDSALYLCASSLVAGDRGYTFGSGTRLTVV.

V usage is TRBV30 and J usage is TRBJ2-3; possible D gene TRBD1, 5 bases. This CDR3 comprises 16 residues. The V end was cut by 2 bases, the J end by 3 bases, with 18 bases between. Germline CDR1 reads GTSNPN; CDR2 reads SVGIG (reference sequence). This chain's CDR3 is CAWSNPGRALTDTQYF. CDR3 bases: TGTGCCTGGAGTAACCCGGGCAGGGCCTTGACAGATACGCAGTATTTT. Complete variable domain (other parts from reference TRBV30 and TRBJ2-3): SQTIHQWPATLVQPVGSPLSLECTVEGTSNPNLYWYRQAAGRGLQLLFYSVGIGQISSEVPQNLSASRPQDRQFILSSKKLLLSDSGFYLCAWSNPGRALTDTQYFGPGTRLTVL.

CDR3 residues: CASSLLYNEQFF. In DNA form, the CDR3 reads TGCGCCAGCAGCTTGCTTTACAATGAGCAGTTCTTC. V is TRBV5-1 and J is TRBJ2-1; D is undetermined. This CDR3 region has 12 residues. The V gene's germline CDR1 is SGHRS and CDR2 YFSETQ. V shed 1 base and J shed 4 bases, with 3 bases lying between them.

This chain connects TRBV18 to TRBJ1-6, with 8 bases fitting TRBD1. This CDR3 is 16 amino acids long. Per the germline V gene, CDR1 is KGHSH and CDR2 is LQKENI. J lost 6 bases, V lost 4 bases, and 8 bases had no gene match. This CDR3 reads CASSLYKGQVNSPLHF. DNA of the CDR3: TGTGCCAGCTCACTTTACAAGGGACAGGTTAATTCACCCCTCCACTTT.

The rearrangement joins TRBV18 to TRBJ2-7; possible D gene TRBD1, 6 bases. The CDR3 length is 14 residues. Trimming cost V 0 bases and J 4 bases, with 10 bases left between them. The germline CDR1 and CDR2 sequences are KGHSH and LQKENI. The CDR3 coding sequence is TGTGCCAGCTCACCACCGGGACATTCATACGAGCAGTACTTC. Translating gives CASSPPGHSYEQYF.

The rearrangement joins TRBV15 to TRBJ2-3, with D possibly being TRBD2 (5 bases). The V gene lost 0 bases and the J gene lost 1 base, with 11 bases spanning the gap. Germline V gene data show CDR1 as LNHNV and CDR2 as YYDKDF (reference sequence). CDR3 length: 16 amino acids. The CDR3 DNA sequence: TGTGCCACCAGCAGAGATCGGGGAGCCGGCACAGATACGCAGTATTTT. It encodes CATSRDRGAGTDTQYF.

The chain carries TRBV10-2 and TRBJ2-7; 10 nucleotides agree with TRBD2. Trimming removed 4 bases from V and 4 bases from J; junction bases left unmatched: 7. The CDR3 runs 15 residues. Germline loops: CDR1 WSHSY, CDR2 SAAADI. The CDR3 region is CASSATTLAGYEQYV. CDR3 sequence (DNA): TGCGCCAGCAGTGCCACTACACTAGCGGGGTACGAGCAGTACGTC.